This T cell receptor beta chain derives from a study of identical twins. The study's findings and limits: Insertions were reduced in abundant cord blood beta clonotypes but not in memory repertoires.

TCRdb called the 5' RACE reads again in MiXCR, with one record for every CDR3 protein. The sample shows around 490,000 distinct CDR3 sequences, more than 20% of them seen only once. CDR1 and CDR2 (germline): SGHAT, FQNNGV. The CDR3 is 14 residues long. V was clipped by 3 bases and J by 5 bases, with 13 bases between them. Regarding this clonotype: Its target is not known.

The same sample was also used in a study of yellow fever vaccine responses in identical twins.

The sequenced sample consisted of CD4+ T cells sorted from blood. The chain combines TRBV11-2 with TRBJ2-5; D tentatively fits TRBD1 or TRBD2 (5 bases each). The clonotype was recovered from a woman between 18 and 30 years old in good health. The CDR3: CASSFRTWGETQYF. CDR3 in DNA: TGTGCCAGCAGCTTCCGGACCTGGGGGGAGACCCAGTACTTC.